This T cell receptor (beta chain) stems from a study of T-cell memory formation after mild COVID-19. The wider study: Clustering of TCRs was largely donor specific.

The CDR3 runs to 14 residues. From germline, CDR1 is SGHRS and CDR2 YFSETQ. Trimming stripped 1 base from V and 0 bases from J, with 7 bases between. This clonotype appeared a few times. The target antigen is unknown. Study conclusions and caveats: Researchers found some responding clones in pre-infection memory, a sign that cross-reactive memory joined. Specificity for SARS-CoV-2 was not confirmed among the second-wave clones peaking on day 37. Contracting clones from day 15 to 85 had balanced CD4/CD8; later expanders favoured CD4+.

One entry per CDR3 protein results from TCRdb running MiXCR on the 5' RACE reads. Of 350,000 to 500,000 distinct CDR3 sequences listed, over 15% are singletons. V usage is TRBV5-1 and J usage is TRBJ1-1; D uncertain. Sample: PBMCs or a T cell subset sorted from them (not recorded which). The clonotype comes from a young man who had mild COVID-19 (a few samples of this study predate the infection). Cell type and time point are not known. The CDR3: CASSLYSLNTEAFF. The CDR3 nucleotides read TGCGCCAGCAGCTTGTATAGCCTGAACACTGAAGCTTTCTTT.